Listed below are T cell receptor beta chains from one sample, sequenced in a study of CD8+ T cells in alopecia areata. The protocol was immunoSEQ multiplex PCR, while the TCRdb copy is restricted to in-frame clones and leaves out a portion. The data hold fewer than 110,000 clones, with 70% to 90% observed a single time. Here the sequenced sample was CD8+ T cells sorted from blood, taken at approximately week 30, from a patient treated with tofacitinib. The receptors were sampled from a human donor with alopecia areata. CDR3s include the opening cysteine and the closing phenylalanine or tryptophan. A D gene is named only where the DNA matches it firmly. For some rows the clone size is stated as once, few or many, or as a class when expanded; others skip it.

j_call d_call v_call clone_size cdr3_nt cdr3_aa
TRBJ2-5 TRBD1 TRBV19 . TGTGCCAGTAGTTCCCTACCGGGACAGGGGAACCAAGAGACCCAGTACTTC CASSSLPGQGNQETQYF
TRBJ2-7 TRBD1 TRBV7-9 . TGTGCCAGCAGCCACCAGAGCGGACAGGGGGCGTACGAGCAGTACTTC CASSHQSGQGAYEQYF
TRBJ1-5 . TRBV5-8 . TGTGCCAGCAGCTTAGTAGGTGGCAATCAGCCCCAGCATTTT CASSLVGGNQPQHF
TRBJ1-2 . TRBV11-2 . TGTGCCAGCAGCTTATCTGGGGGCCCGAGGGGCTACACCTTC CASSLSGGPRGYTF
TRBJ2-4 TRBD2 TRBV5-4 . TGTGCCAGCAGCTTGGGAGCGGGGGGAGCCAAAAACATTCAGTACTTC CASSLGAGGAKNIQYF
TRBJ2-1 . TRBV27 few TGTGCCAGCGTCCGCGGGAATGAGCAGTTCTTC CASVRGNEQFF
TRBJ1-2 . TRBV6-1 . TGTGCCAGCAGTTCCACGGGACAACCCTATGGCTACACCTTC CASSSTGQPYGYTF
TRBJ2-7 . TRBV14 . TGTGCCAGCAGCCAAGACAGGGCTAGCTCCTACGAGCAGTACTTC CASSQDRASSYEQYF
TRBJ1-4 . TRBV4-2 . TGTGCCAGCAACCCGACGACGGAAACTAATGAAAAACTGTTTTTT CASNPTTETNEKLFF
TRBJ2-2 TRBD1 TRBV5-1 . TGCGCCAGCACCCCCGGGACAGGGGACACCGGGGAGCTGTTTTTT CASTPGTGDTGELFF
TRBJ1-2 . TRBV27 . TGTGCCAGCAGTTACTCGACAGATACTTATGGCTACACCTTC CASSYSTDTYGYTF
TRBJ2-2 . TRBV28 . TGTGCCAGCAGTTTACCGGACCGCTCCAGGGCCGGGGAGCTGTTTTTT CASSLPDRSRAGELFF
TRBJ2-3 . TRBV27 . TGTGCCAGCAGTATCGGGACTCCGAGGGCAGATACGCAGTATTTT CASSIGTPRADTQYF
TRBJ2-2 . TRBV7-8 . TGTGCCAGCAGCTCGCCCTACTGGAGGACCGGGGAGCTGTTTTTT CASSSPYWRTGELFF
TRBJ2-2 TRBD2 TRBV19 . TGTGCCAGTAGTGGGACTAGCCGGAACACCGGGGAGCTGTTTTTT CASSGTSRNTGELFF
TRBJ2-1 TRBD2 TRBV6-6 . TGTGCCAGCAGGACGACTAGCGGGACCTACAATGAGCAGTTCTTC CASRTTSGTYNEQFF
TRBJ2-7 TRBD2 TRBV5-4 . TGTGCCAGCAGCTACTGGACTAGCGGGGAGTTCTACGAGCAGTACTTC CASSYWTSGEFYEQYF